This T cell receptor (beta chain) is from a study of OX40 agonist ivuxolimab in advanced cancers. Background on the study: From 23 to 79 years was the age range, with a mean of approximately 58 years, and around 80% were male. Earlier anti-PD-1, anti-PD-L1 or anti-CTLA-4 therapy was permitted; about 38% had received some.

V was shortened by 6 bases and J by 6 bases, with 6 bases between the two germline ends. Germline V lookup: CDR1 MNHNS, CDR2 SASEGT. The length of the CDR3 is 11 residues. Generated by immunoSEQ multiplex PCR, the TCRdb table keeps only in-frame clones and is missing some. Among 6,500 to 8,000 clones listed, around 82% were seen once. This specimen was CD4+ or CD8+ T cells sorted from blood, taken in a trial of the OX40 agonist ivuxolimab. This receptor was obtained from an adult with an advanced solid tumor such as melanoma, head and neck, liver or kidney cancer. The chain employs TRBV6-1 and TRBJ2-1; D is unresolved. The CDR3 region is CASRKVNEQFF. The DNA for the CDR3 is TGTGCCAGCAGGAAGGTCAATGAGCAGTTCTTC.